The sequence of this TCR beta chain was determined in a study of cytomegalovirus exposure and HLA in healthy donors. Whole-study context: Earlier work reported some 110 million unique TCR beta sequences from about 190 million T cells.

This clone was seen a handful of times. What it binds is not known. Trimming left V 2 bases short and J 5 bases short, with 6 bases between. CDR1 and CDR2 from the germline V gene are DFQATT and SNEGSKA (reference sequence). There are 11 residues in the CDR3. Study observations and caveats: Indistinguishability led to the exclusion of some V segments, TRBV6-2 and TRBV6-3 included.

A multiplex PCR was run with 60 Vbeta primers and 13 Jbeta primers. The repertoire was sequenced with immunoSEQ multiplex PCR; TCRdb's copy has only in-frame clones and lacks some. The repertoire holds 110,000 or so clones, with 69% as singletons. V and J are TRBV20-1 and TRBJ2-5; D ambiguous. The sequenced material came from PBMCs. The sequence was obtained from a man aged 30-40 years in good health and CMV-seronegative. DNA of the CDR3: TGCAGTGCTAGAACTTCGGAGACCCAGTACTTC. Its protein is CSARTSETQYF.